Detailed here is one TCR beta chain. Its antigen is as yet unknown. This specimen belongs to a study of shared clonotypes between healthy human individuals. This CDR3 has 13 residues. Germline CDR1 and CDR2: SGDLS and YYNGEE. V shed 1 base and J shed 7 bases, with 9 bases lying between them. General observations from the study: Richness estimates generally favored naive over memory subsets. Naive CD4 clonotypes overlapped across a few donors at around 4.8%.

The table came from immunoSEQ multiplex PCR; TCRdb's copy has only in-frame clones and leaves some out. The sample lists about a million clones, approximately 77% occurring once. The specimen sequenced was memory CD4+ T cells from PBMCs. Subset specified: CD45RA-negative fraction. This TCR derives from a man aged 18 to 30 in good health. Some clones in this sample may be carry-over from other donors' samples. The V call is TRBV9, the J call TRBJ1-5; no clear D gene. In nucleotides, the CDR3 is TGTGCCAGCAGCGTATCCCCGGAACAGCCCCAGCATTTT. Translating it yields CASSVSPEQPQHF. The variable domain in full, with the rest retrieved from reference TRBV9 and TRBJ1-5, is DSGVTQTPKHLITATGQRVTLRCSPRSGDLSVYWYQQSLDQGLQFLIQYYNGEERAKGNILERFSAQQFPDLHSELNLSSLELGDSALYFCASSVSPEQPQHFGDGTRLSIL.